This TCR beta chain originates from a study of cytomegalovirus exposure and HLA in healthy donors. Overall study findings and caveats: When a later analysis was performed, an Asian-associated ancestry cluster reportedly had fewer N-insertions than the approximately 700-donor mean.

Trimming cost V 3 bases and J 8 bases, with 13 bases left between them. Germline lookup yields CDR1 KGHSH and CDR2 LQKENI. The length of the CDR3 is 14 residues. Both 60 Vbeta primers and 13 Jbeta primers went into the PCR. Libraries were prepared by immunoSEQ multiplex PCR; TCRdb keeps only in-frame clonotypes and omits some of them. The sample consists of around 150,000 clones, about three quarters of them appearing once. Points on this clone: No antigen is known for it.

Sequenced: PBMCs. This TCR was sampled from a man aged 18 to 29 in good health and CMV-seronegative. The chain uses TRBV18 and TRBJ1-4, with D perhaps matching TRBD1 (6 bases). The chain's CDR3 is CASSPGGPREKLFF. CDR3 in DNA: TGTGCCAGCTCACCGGGGGGGCCTCGGGAAAAACTGTTTTTT.